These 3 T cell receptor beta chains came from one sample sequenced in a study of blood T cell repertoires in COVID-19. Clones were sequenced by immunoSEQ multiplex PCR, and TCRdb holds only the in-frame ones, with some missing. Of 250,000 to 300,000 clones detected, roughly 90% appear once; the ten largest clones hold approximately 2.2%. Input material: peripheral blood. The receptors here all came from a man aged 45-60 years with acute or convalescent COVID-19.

CDR3 nucleotides: TGTGCCAGCTCAAACCGGGACAGGATCACCGGGGAGCTGTTTTTT. It is translated as CASSNRDRITGELFF. The chain has TRBV18 and TRBJ2-2, with 8 bases identical to TRBD1. This CDR3 region has 15 residues. With V trimmed by 5 bases and J by 4 bases, 6 bases remained unmatched. The V gene's germline CDR1 is KGHSH and CDR2 LQKENI. The variable domain in full, completed from reference TRBV18 and TRBJ2-2, reads NAGVMQNPRHLVRRRGQEARLRCSPMKGHSHVYWYRQLPEEGLKFMVYLQKENIIDESGMPKERFSAEFPKEGPSILRIQQVVRGDSAAYFCASSNRDRITGELFFGEGSRLTVL.

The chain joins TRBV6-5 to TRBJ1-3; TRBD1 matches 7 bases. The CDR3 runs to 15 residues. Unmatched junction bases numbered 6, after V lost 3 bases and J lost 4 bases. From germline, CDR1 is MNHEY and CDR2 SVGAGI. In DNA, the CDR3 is TGTGCCAGCAGTTATTCTGGGACAGCAGGAAACACCATATATTTT. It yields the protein CASSYSGTAGNTIYF.

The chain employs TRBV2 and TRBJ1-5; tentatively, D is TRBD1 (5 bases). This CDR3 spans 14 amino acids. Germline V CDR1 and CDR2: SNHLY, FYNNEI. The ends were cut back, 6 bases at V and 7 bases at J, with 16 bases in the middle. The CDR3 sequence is CASRSGGEPQPQHF. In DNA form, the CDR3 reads TGTGCCAGCAGGAGTGGGGGGGAACCACAGCCCCAGCATTTT.